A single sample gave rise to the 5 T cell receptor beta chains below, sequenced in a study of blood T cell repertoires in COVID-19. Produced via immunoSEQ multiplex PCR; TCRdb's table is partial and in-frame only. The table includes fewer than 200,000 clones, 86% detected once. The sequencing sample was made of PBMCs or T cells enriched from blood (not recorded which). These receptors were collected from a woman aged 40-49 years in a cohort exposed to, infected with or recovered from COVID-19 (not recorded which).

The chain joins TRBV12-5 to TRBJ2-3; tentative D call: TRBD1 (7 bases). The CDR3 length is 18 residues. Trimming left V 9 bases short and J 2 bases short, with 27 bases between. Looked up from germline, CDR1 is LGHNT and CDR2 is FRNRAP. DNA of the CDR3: TGTGCTAGAAAACAGGGGATTATTGGGGGGTGGAACACAGATACGCAGTATTTT. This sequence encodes CARKQGIIGGWNTDTQYF.

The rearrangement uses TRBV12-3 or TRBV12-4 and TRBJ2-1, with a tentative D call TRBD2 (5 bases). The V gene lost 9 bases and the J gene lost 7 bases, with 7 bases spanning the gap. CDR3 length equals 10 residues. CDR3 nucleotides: TGTGCCAGTAGCGTGAATGAGCAGTTCTTC. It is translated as CASSVNEQFF.

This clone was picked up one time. The CDR3 bases are TGTGCCAGCAGCTTAGGGGGCGGAGATAATTCACCCCTCCACTTT. Translating gives CASSLGGGDNSPLHF. The chain employs TRBV7-2 and TRBJ1-6, with a weak D call TRBD1 (5 bases). The germline V gene has CDR1 SGHTA and CDR2 FQGNSA. The CDR3 is 15 residues long. Trimming took off 1 base at V and 5 bases at J, with 9 bases between the two ends. Supplemented by reference TRBV7-2 and TRBJ1-6, the full variable domain reads GAGVSQSPSNKVTEKGKDVELRCDPISGHTALYWYRQSLGQGLEFLIYFQGNSAPDKSGLPSDRFSAERTGGSVSTLTIQRTQQEDSAVYLCASSLGGGDNSPLHFGNGTRLTVT.

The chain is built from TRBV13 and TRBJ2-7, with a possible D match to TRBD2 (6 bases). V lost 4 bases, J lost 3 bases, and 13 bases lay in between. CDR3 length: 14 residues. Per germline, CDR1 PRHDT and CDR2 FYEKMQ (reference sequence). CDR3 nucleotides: TGTGCCAGCAGCTCCCGGACTACAAACTACGAGCAGTACTTC. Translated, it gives CASSSRTTNYEQYF.

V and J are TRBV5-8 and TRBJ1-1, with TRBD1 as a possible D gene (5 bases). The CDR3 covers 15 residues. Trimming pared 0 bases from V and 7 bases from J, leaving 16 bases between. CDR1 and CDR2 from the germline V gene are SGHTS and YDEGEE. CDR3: CASSLVAGRGGEAFF. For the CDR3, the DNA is TGTGCCAGCAGCTTGGTTGCGGGACGGGGAGGTGAAGCTTTCTTT.